This T cell receptor beta chain comes out of a study of blood T cell repertoires in COVID-19. Study processing details: Amplification of reference gene primers provided the estimated nucleated cell counts. Sequenced by immunoSEQ multiplex PCR; TCRdb stores in-frame clones only, minus some. V, J and clone size were drawn from that table, and D and trimming were deduced from the DNA. This repertoire shows about 210,000 clones, roughly 86% found once; its top ten account for around 1.6%. Sequenced material: peripheral blood. The receptor's source is a man between 18 and 35 years old with active or convalescent COVID-19.

The CDR3 DNA is TGTGCCAGCAGCTTGGGACAGCGCAATCAGCCCCAGCATTTT. Protein sequence: CASSLGQRNQPQHF. The V gene is TRBV5-5, the J gene TRBJ1-5; perhaps TRBD1 as D (5 bases). The CDR3 loop spans 14 amino acids. V lost 0 bases, J lost 2 bases, and 6 bases lay in between. Germline V CDR1 and CDR2: SGHKS, YYEKEE (reference sequence).